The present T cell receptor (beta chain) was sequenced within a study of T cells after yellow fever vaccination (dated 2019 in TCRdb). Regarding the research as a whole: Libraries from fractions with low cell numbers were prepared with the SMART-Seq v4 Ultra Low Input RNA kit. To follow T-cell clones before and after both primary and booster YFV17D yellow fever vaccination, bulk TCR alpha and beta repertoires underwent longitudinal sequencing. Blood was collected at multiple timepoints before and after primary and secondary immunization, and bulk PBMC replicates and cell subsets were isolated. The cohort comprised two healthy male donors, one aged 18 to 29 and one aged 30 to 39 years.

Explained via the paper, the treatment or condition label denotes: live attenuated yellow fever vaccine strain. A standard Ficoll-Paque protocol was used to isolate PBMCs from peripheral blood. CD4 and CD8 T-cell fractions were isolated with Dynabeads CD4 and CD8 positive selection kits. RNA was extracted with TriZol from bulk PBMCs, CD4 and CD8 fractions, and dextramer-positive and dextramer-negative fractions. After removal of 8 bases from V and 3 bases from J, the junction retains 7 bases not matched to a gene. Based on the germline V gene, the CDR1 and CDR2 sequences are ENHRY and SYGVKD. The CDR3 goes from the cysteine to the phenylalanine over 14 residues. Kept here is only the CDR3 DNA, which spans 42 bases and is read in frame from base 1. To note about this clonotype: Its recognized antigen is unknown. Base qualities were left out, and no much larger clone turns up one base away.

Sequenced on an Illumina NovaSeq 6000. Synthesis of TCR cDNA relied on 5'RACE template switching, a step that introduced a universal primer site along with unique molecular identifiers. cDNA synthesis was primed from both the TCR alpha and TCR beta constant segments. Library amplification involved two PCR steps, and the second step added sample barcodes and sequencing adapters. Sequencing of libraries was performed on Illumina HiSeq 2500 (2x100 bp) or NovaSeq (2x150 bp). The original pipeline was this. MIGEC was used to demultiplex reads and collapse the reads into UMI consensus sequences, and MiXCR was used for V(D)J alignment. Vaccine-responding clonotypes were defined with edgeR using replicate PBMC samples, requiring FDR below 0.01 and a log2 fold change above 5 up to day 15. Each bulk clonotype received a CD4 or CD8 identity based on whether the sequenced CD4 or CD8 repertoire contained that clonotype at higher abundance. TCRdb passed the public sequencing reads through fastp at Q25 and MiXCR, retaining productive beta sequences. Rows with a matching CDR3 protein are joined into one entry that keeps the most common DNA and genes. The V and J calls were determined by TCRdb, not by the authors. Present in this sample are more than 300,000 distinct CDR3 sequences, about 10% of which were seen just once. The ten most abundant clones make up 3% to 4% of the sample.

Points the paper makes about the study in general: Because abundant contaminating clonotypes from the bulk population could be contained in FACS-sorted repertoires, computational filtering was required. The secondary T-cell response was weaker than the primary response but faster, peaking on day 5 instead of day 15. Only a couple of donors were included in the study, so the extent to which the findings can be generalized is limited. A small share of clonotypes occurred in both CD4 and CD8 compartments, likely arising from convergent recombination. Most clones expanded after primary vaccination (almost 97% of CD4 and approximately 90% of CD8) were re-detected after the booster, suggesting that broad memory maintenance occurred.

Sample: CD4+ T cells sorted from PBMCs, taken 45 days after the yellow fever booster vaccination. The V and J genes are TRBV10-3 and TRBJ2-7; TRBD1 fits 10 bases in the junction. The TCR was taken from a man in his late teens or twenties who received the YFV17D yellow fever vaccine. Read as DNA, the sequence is TGTGCCATCGCTAGGACAGGGGGACACTACGAGCAGTACTTC. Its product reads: CAIARTGGHYEQYF.